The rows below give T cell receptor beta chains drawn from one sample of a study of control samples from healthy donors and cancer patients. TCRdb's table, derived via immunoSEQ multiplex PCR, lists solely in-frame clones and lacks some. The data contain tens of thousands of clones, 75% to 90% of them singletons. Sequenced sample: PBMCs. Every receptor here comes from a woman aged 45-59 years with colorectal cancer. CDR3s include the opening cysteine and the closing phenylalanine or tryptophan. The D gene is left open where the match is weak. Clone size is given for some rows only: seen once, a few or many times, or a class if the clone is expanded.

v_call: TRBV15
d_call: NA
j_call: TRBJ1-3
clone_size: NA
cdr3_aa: CATSRDSIRGYSGNTIYF
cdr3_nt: TGTGCCACCAGCAGAGATTCCATCAGGGGATACTCTGGAAACACCATATATTTT

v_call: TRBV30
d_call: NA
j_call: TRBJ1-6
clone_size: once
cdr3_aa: CAWSVLVTGSPLHF
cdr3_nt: TGTGCCTGGAGTGTACTGGTAACGGGATCACCCCTCCACTTT

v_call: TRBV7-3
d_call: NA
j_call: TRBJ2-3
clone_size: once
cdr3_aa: CASSKRAEPSTDTQYF
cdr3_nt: TGTGCCAGCAGCAAACGAGCGGAGCCTAGCACAGATACGCAGTATTTT

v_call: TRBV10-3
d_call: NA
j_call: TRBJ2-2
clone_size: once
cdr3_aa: CAIMSGTGELFF
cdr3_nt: TGTGCCATCATGTCGGGGACCGGGGAGCTGTTTTTT

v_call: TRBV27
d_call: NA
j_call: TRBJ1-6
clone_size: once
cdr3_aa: CASSLGSPLHF
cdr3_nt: TGTGCCAGCAGTTTAGGGTCACCCCTCCACTTT

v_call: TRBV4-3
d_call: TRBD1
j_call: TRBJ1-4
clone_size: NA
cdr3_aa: CASSTRQGATNEKLFF
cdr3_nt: TGCGCCAGCAGCACCCGACAGGGCGCAACTAATGAAAAACTGTTTTTT

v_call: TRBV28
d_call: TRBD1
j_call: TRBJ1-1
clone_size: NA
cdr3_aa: CASRTGTGGTEAFF
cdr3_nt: TGTGCCAGCAGGACCGGGACAGGGGGCACTGAAGCTTTCTTT

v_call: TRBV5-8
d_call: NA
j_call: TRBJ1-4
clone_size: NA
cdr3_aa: CASTLGGTGKKLFF
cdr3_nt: TGTGCCAGCACCCTCGGGGGTACAGGGAAAAAACTGTTTTTT

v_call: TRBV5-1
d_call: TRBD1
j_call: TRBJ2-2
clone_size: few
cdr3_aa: CASSPGTGVGGELFF
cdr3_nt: TGCGCCAGCAGCCCCGGGACAGGGGTAGGCGGGGAGCTGTTTTTT

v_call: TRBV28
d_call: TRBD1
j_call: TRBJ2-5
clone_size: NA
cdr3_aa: CANSPDRVETQYF
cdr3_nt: TGTGCCAACAGTCCCGACAGGGTAGAGACCCAGTACTTC

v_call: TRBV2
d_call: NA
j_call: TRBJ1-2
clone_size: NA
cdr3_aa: CASSPNESYGYTF
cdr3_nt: TGTGCCAGCAGCCCGAATGAATCCTATGGCTACACCTTC

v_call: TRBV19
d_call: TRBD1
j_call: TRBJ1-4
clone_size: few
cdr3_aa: CASSTGQAELFF
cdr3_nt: TGTGCCAGTAGTACAGGACAGGCTGAACTGTTTTTT

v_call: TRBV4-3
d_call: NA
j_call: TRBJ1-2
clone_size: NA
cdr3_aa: CASSQGAGSYGYTF
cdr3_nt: TGCGCCAGCAGCCAAGGGGCAGGGAGCTATGGCTACACCTTC

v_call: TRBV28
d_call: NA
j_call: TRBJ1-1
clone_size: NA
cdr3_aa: CASRGWTNTEAFF
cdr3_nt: TGTGCCAGCAGGGGATGGACGAACACTGAAGCTTTCTTT

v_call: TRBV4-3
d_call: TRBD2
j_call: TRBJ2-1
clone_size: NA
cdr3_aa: CASSQDGEASGVSYNEQFF
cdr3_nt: TGCGCCAGCAGCCAAGATGGGGAGGCTAGCGGGGTCTCCTACAATGAGCAGTTCTTC

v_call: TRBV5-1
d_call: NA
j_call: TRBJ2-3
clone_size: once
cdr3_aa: CASSLDGDTQYF
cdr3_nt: TGCGCCAGCAGCTTGGACGGAGATACGCAGTATTTT

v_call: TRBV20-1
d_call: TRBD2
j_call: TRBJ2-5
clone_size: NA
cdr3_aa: CSASLASGVQETQYF
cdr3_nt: TGCAGTGCTAGTCTAGCTAGCGGGGTCCAAGAGACCCAGTACTTC

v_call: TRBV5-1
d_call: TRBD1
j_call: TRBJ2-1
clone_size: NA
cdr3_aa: CASSYGQGGYNEQFF
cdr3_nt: TGCGCCAGCAGCTACGGACAGGGTGGATACAATGAGCAGTTCTTC

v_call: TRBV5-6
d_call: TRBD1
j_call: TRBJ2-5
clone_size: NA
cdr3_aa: CASSLGQGGFRETQYF
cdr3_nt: TGTGCCAGCAGCTTGGGACAGGGGGGGTTCCGGGAGACCCAGTACTTC

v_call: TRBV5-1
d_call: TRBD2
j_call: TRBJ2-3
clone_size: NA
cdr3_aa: CASAGTSGYSTDTQYF
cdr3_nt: TGCGCCAGCGCCGGGACTAGCGGATATAGCACAGATACGCAGTATTTT

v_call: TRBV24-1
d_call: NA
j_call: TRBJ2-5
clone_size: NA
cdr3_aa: CATSDPTRGETQYF
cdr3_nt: TGTGCCACCAGTGACCCAACTAGGGGGGAGACCCAGTACTTC

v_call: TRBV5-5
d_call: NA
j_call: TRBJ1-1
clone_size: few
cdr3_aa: CASSREGTEAFF
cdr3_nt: TGTGCCAGCAGCCGGGAGGGCACTGAAGCTTTCTTT

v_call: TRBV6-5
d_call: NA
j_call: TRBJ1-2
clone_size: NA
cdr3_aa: CASSYADSRGYTF
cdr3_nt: TGTGCCAGCAGTTACGCGGACAGCAGGGGCTACACCTTC

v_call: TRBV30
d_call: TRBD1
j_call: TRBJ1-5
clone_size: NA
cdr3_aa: CAWSGDSMNQPQHF
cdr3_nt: TGTGCCTGGAGCGGGGACAGTATGAATCAGCCCCAGCATTTT

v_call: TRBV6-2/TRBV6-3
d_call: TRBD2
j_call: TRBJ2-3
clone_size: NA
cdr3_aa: CASSTFGTSVTDTQYF
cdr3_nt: TGTGCCAGCAGTACCTTCGGGACTAGCGTTACAGATACGCAGTATTTT

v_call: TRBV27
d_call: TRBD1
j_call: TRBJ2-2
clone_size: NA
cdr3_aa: CASSLRDRVYTGELFF
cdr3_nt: TGTGCCAGCAGTCTCCGGGACAGGGTGTACACCGGGGAGCTGTTTTTT

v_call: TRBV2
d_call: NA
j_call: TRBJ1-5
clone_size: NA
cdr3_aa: CASSEKESAQHF
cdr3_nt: TGTGCCAGCAGTGAGAAAGAATCAGCCCAGCATTTT

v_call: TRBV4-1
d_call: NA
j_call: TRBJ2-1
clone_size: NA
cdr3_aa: CASSQVRLPYNEQFF
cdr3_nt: TGCGCCAGCAGCCAAGTCCGTCTGCCCTACAATGAGCAGTTCTTC

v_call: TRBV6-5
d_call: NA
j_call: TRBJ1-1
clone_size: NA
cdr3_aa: CASRGGGGSEAFF
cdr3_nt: TGTGCCAGCAGGGGGGGAGGAGGATCTGAAGCTTTCTTT

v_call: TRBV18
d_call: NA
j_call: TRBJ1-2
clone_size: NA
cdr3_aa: CASSPSVSIYGYTF
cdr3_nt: TGTGCCAGCTCACCTTCGGTCAGTATCTATGGCTACACCTTC

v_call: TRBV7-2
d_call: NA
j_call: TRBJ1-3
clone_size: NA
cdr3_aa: CASSLGGLVGTGNTIYF
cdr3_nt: TGTGCCAGCAGCTTAGGCGGACTCGTGGGAACTGGAAACACCATATATTTT

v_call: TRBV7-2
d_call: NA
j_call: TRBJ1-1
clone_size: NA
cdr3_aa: CASSLGLGEAFF
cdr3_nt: TGTGCCAGCAGCTTGGGGTTGGGTGAAGCTTTCTTT

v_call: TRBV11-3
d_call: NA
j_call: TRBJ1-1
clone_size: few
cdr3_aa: CASSQQANTEAFF
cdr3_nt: TGTGCCAGCAGCCAACAGGCGAACACTGAAGCTTTCTTT

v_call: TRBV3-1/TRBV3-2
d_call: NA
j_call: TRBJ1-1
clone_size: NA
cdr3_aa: CASSQRGALNTEAFF
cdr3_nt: TGTGCCAGCAGCCAACGGGGGGCATTGAACACTGAAGCTTTCTTT

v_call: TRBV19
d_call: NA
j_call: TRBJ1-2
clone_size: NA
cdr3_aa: CASTLGGIDGYTF
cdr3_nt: TGTGCCAGTACCCTGGGAGGGATTGATGGCTACACCTTC

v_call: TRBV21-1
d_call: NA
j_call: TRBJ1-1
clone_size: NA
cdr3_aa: CASSKRGWYTEAFF
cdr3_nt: TGTGCCAGCAGCAAACGGGGGTGGTACACTGAAGCTTTCTTT

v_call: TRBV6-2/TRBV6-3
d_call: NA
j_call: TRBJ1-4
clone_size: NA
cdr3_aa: CASSRDENEKLFF
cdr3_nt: TGTGCCAGCAGTCGGGACGAGAATGAAAAACTGTTTTTT